These 21 T cell receptor beta chains originate from one sample sequenced in a study of blood T cell repertoires in COVID-19 (dated by TCRdb to between 2020 and 2021). Libraries were made using the immunoSEQ multiplex PCR assay. Sourced from immuneACCESS, this table was stored by TCRdb with only in-frame sequences that have V and J called. A share of the clones is absent; for the studies checked, an unresolved V gene accounts for under half, and the remainder has no known explanation. This sample gives about 370,000 clones in total; 70% to 90% of them show up just once. The ten largest clones add up to around 3% of the sample. Sequencing was carried out using peripheral blood. These receptors originate from a woman aged 30 to 39 with COVID-19, enrolled during active disease.

This clone was recorded only once. V usage is TRBV24-1 and J usage is TRBJ1-1; 7 bases match TRBD1. Germline V gene lookup returns CDR1 KGHDR and CDR2 SFDVKD. V lost 5 bases, J lost 7 bases, and 6 bases stayed unmatched. The CDR3 contains 13 residues. The CDR3 region is CATSGGQQYEAFF. The DNA for the CDR3 is TGTGCCACCAGTGGGGGACAGCAATATGAAGCTTTCTTT.

The chain links TRBV4-3 to TRBJ1-3, with a weak D call TRBD1 (6 bases). This CDR3 contains 14 residues. V shed 5 bases and J shed 4 bases, with 12 bases lying between them. Germline V gene data show CDR1 as LGHNA and CDR2 as YSLEER. The CDR3 DNA reads TGCGCCAGCAGCTTTATAGGGACAGGAAACACCATATATTTT. Protein sequence: CASSFIGTGNTIYF.

In this sample, this clone turned up once. The chain employs TRBV7-2 and TRBJ1-5; D perhaps matches TRBD1 (5 bases). Per germline, CDR1 SGHTA and CDR2 FQGNSA. The V gene lost 5 bases and the J gene lost 7 bases, with 15 bases spanning the gap. The CDR3 has 14 residues. This CDR3 is CASSLDSRPQPQHF. For the CDR3, the DNA is TGTGCCAGCAGCCTTGACAGCCGGCCCCAGCCCCAGCATTTT.

The chain links TRBV9 to TRBJ2-3; 8 bases align to TRBD2. Germline V gene data show CDR1 as SGDLS and CDR2 as YYNGEE. The CDR3 has 15 amino acids. The ends lost 0 bases at V and 1 base at J; junction bases unmatched: 1. For the CDR3, the DNA is TGTGCCAGCAGCGTAGAGGGACTAGGCACAGATACGCAGTATTTT. Its translation: CASSVEGLGTDTQYF.

The CDR3 reads CASSASGGRGNTGELFF. Here the CDR3 DNA reads TGTGCCAGCAGCGCATCCGGAGGGCGCGGGAACACCGGGGAGCTGTTTTTT. The gene calls are TRBV5-4 and TRBJ2-2, with D perhaps TRBD2 (6 bases). The CDR3 is made up of 17 amino acids. Per the germline V gene, CDR1 is SGHNT and CDR2 is YYREEE (reference sequence). V gave up 4 bases and J gave up 1 base, with 17 bases separating them.

The chain has TRBV4-3 and TRBJ1-1; no definite D call. Germline CDR1 reads LGHNA; CDR2 reads YSLEER. V lost 3 bases and J 0 bases, leaving 2 bases between the germline ends. The CDR3 is 12 residues long. CDR3 amino acids: CASSHMNTEAFF. As DNA, the CDR3 is TGCGCCAGCAGCCACATGAACACTGAAGCTTTCTTT.

The chain carries TRBV19 and TRBJ1-5; unclear D gene. This CDR3 is 15 amino acids long. Germline assignment: CDR1 LNHDA and CDR2 SQIVND (reference sequence). V was pared by 3 bases and J by 3 bases, with 12 bases between. In nucleotides, the CDR3 is TGTGCCAGTAGTATGGAGGACGGCTACAATCAGCCCCAGCATTTT. It translates to CASSMEDGYNQPQHF. Full variable domain (missing parts from reference TRBV19 and TRBJ1-5): DGGITQSPKYLFRKEGQNVTLSCEQNLNHDAMYWYRQDPGQGLRLIYYSQIVNDFQKGDIAEGYSVSREKKESFPLTVTSAQKNPTAFYLCASSMEDGYNQPQHFGDGTRLSIL.

The V gene is TRBV5-8, the J gene TRBJ2-3; 9 nucleotides align to TRBD1. This CDR3 is built from 14 residues. V trimming: 5 bases; J trimming: 5 bases; junction bases outside the gene matches: 6. The germline gives CDR1 SGHTS, CDR2 YDEGEE. CDR3 residues: CASRKGQGVDTQYF. CDR3 bases: TGTGCCAGCAGAAAGGGACAGGGAGTAGATACGCAGTATTTT. The complete variable domain, with remaining parts taken from reference TRBV5-8 and TRBJ2-3, reads EAGVTQSPTHLIKTRGQQATLRCSPISGHTSVYWYQQALGLGLQFLLWYDEGEERNRGNFPPRFSGRQFPNYSSELNVNALELEDSALYLCASRKGQGVDTQYFGPGTRLTVL.

The rearrangement uses TRBV29-1 and TRBJ1-1, with TRBD1 matching over 7 bases. Germline V gene lookup returns CDR1 SQVTM and CDR2 ANQGSEA. The CDR3 extends over 13 amino acids. Trimming at V came to 6 bases and at J to 4 bases, leaving 8 bases not matched to a gene. This chain's CDR3 is CSVSTGVGTEAFF. As DNA, the CDR3 is TGCAGCGTCAGTACAGGGGTCGGCACTGAAGCTTTCTTT.

The chain couples TRBV5-1 to TRBJ2-7, with TRBD1 identical over 7 bases. The V gene's germline CDR1 is SGHRS and CDR2 YFSETQ. Trimming took 0 bases from V and 0 from J; bases not matched to a gene: 0. The CDR3 is 14 amino acids. CDR3 DNA sequence: TGCGCCAGCAGCTTGGGGGACAGCTCCTACGAGCAGTACTTC. Translated, it gives CASSLGDSSYEQYF.

V is TRBV28 and J is TRBJ2-7; D is possibly TRBD2 (5 bases). V dropped 3 bases and J dropped 0 bases, with 15 bases sitting between them. Germline values: CDR1 MDHEN, CDR2 SYDVKM. The CDR3 loop spans 16 amino acids. CDR3 residues: CASSFGLATLSYEQYF. The CDR3 region has the DNA TGTGCCAGCAGTTTCGGACTTGCAACTCTCTCCTACGAGCAGTACTTC.

The J gene is TRBJ1-4, the V gene TRBV7-9, with a possible D match to TRBD1 (6 bases). Germline V gene lookup returns CDR1 SEHNR and CDR2 FQNEAQ (reference sequence). This CDR3 spans 15 amino acids. V shed 2 bases and J shed 5 bases, with 12 bases lying between them. The CDR3 DNA follows: TGTGCCAGCAGCTTACCGGTCAGGGGAAATGAAAAACTGTTTTTT. Its protein product is CASSLPVRGNEKLFF.

The chain joins TRBV18 to TRBJ1-5; 9 nucleotides line up with TRBD1. Germline V gene lookup returns CDR1 KGHSH and CDR2 LQKENI. This CDR3 comprises 20 residues. The ends lost 3 bases at V and 1 base at J; junction bases unmatched: 16. CDR3 bases: TGTGCCAGCTCACCGACTGCCCCCGGGACAGGGCGTATGAGCAATCAGCCCCAGCATTTT. Its translation: CASSPTAPGTGRMSNQPQHF.

The rearrangement joins TRBV7-9 to TRBJ1-2, with TRBD1 as a possible D gene (6 bases). The CDR3 extends over 16 amino acids. Germline-derived CDR1 and CDR2 are SEHNR and FQNEAQ (reference sequence). Trimming took off 2 bases at V and 0 bases at J, with 13 bases between the two ends. This CDR3 is CASSLLGAGPNYGYTF. The CDR3 nucleotides are TGTGCCAGCAGCTTACTGGGGGCAGGGCCTAACTATGGCTACACCTTC.

This chain uses TRBV7-2 with TRBJ1-2; D is unclear. V dropped 0 bases and J dropped 4 bases, with 9 bases sitting between them. Germline CDR1 is SGHTA and CDR2 is FQGNSA. The length of the CDR3 is 14 residues. CDR3 nucleotides: TGTGCCAGCAGCTTAGCGCTGGCAGTCTATGGCTACACCTTC. The encoded protein is CASSLALAVYGYTF.

The CDR3 DNA sequence: TGTGCCAGCAGCTTAGGGGTGGCGCGGGGGGGCACCGGGGAGCTGTTTTTT. Protein product: CASSLGVARGGTGELFF. The chain combines TRBV7-2 with TRBJ2-2, with TRBD2 matching 9 bases. Trimming at V came to 1 base and at J to 4 bases, leaving 7 bases not matched to a gene. CDR1 SGHTA and CDR2 FQGNSA come from the germline V gene. The CDR3 totals 17 residues.

The chain has TRBV5-5 and TRBJ2-5; maybe TRBD2 (6 bases). V was trimmed by 1 base and J by 1 base, leaving 20 bases between them. This CDR3 region has 18 residues. CDR1 and CDR2 from the germline V gene are SGHKS and YYEKEE (reference sequence). In DNA, the CDR3 is TGTGCCAGCAGCTTGAGTCTTCTGGCCAGCGGGCTCCAAGAGACCCAGTACTTC. Residues: CASSLSLLASGLQETQYF. Together with reference TRBV5-5 and TRBJ2-5, the CDR3 gives the full variable domain: DAGVTQSPTHLIKTRGQQVTLRCSPISGHKSVSWYQQVLGQGPQFIFQYYEKEERGRGNFPDRFSARQFPNYSSELNVNALLLGDSALYLCASSLSLLASGLQETQYFGPGTRLLVL.

CDR3 residues: CASSQPRAPRGRSYNEQFF. The DNA for the CDR3 is TGTGCCAGCAGCCAACCGAGAGCGCCAAGGGGTAGGTCCTACAATGAGCAGTTCTTC. The chain carries TRBV7-2 and TRBJ2-1; the D gene is possibly TRBD1 (5 bases). Trimming shortened V by 5 bases and J by 1 base, and 24 bases separated the two germline ends. CDR3 length equals 19 residues. CDR1 and CDR2 (germline): SGHTA, FQGNSA.

V and J are TRBV27 and TRBJ1-4; perhaps TRBD1 as D (5 bases). V was cut by 0 bases and J by 8 bases, with 10 bases left in between. CDR1 and CDR2 (germline): MNHEY, SMNVEV (reference sequence). The CDR3 covers 14 residues. The CDR3 sequence is CASSLSGEGEKLFF. The CDR3 nucleotides read TGTGCCAGCAGTTTATCTGGGGAGGGGGAAAAACTGTTTTTT.

The chain carries TRBV28 and TRBJ1-2; 8 nucleotides align to TRBD1. Germline V CDR1 and CDR2: MDHEN, SYDVKM. The CDR3 totals 14 residues. J was trimmed by 4 bases and V by 3 bases; bases with no gene match: 4. CDR3 bases: TGTGCCAGCAGTTTCAGGGGGCAGGGCTATGGCTACACCTTC. Amino acid sequence: CASSFRGQGYGYTF.

This clone was recorded once. Other DNA variants within this sample encode the same CDR3. The genes are TRBV5-1 and TRBJ2-4; D is unclear. Per the germline V gene, CDR1 is SGHRS and CDR2 is YFSETQ. This CDR3 is built from 11 residues. V gave up 3 bases and J gave up 6 bases, with 4 bases separating them. CDR3 sequence (DNA): TGCGCCAGCAGCTCCGGAAACATTCAGTACTTC. It encodes CASSSGNIQYF.